The T cell receptor beta chain under discussion was sequenced for a study of blood T cell repertoires in COVID-19. This clone was found a few times. The CDR3 spans 16 residues. J gave up 0 bases and V 4 bases, and 5 bases lay outside the gene matches. Germline CDR1 reads SGHTA; CDR2 reads FQGTGA. Sequencing used immunoSEQ multiplex PCR; TCRdb keeps in-frame clones, though not all of them. The data hold about 160,000 clones, with 80% to 85% observed a single time. Sequencing used peripheral blood. This rearrangement joins TRBV7-3 to TRBJ1-1; 10 bases match TRBD1. This receptor was obtained from a man aged 18 to 35 with active or convalescent COVID-19. The CDR3, as DNA: TGTGCCAGCAGCTCGCCGGGACAGGGGATGAACACTGAAGCTTTCTTT. Protein sequence: CASSSPGQGMNTEAFF.